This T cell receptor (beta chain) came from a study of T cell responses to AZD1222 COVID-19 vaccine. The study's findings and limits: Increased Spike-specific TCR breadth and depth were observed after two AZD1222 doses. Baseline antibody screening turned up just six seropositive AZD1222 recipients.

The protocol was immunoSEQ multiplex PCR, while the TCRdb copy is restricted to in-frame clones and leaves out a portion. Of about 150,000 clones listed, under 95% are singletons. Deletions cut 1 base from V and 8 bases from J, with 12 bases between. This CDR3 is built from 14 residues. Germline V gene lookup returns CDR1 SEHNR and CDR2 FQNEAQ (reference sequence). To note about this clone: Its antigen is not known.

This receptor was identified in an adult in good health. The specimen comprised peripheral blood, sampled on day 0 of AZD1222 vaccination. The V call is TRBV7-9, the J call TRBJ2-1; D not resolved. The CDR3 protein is CASSLGVNPDEQFF. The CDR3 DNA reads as TGTGCCAGCAGCTTAGGGGTTAATCCGGATGAGCAGTTCTTC.